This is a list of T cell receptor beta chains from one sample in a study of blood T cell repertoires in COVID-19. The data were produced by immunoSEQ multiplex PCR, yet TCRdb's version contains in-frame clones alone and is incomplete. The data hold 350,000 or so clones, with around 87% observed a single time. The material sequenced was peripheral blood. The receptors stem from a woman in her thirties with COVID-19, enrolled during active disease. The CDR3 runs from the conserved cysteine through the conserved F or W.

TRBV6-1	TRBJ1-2	CASSEAPGYGYTF
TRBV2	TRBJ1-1	CASSEIPRGTEAFF
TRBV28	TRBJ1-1	CASSLWRRNAEAFF
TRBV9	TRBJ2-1	CASSVAVSSYNEQFF
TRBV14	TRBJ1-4	CASSLLGQGSEKLFF
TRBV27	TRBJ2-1	CASSSHSGRAPGYNEQFF
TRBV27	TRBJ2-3	CASSPAGSPTDTQYF
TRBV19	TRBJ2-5	CATWVGKNLYF
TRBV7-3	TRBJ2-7	CASSLSGTGVNEQYF
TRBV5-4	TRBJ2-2	CASSLYPSGSLGLGELFF
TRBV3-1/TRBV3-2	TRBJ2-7	CASSRRPGQGDEQYF
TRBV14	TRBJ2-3	CASSQSTIHTQYF
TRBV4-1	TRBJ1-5	CASSHPHRAQPQHF
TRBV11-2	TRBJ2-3	CASSLTADTQYF
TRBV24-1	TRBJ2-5	CATSAQGNQETQYF
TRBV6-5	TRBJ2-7	CASGRGRYEQYF
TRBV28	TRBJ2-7	CASGSPNRGLFYEQYF
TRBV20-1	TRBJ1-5	CSASPTGVGNQPQHF
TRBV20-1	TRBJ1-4	CSARDSQELFF
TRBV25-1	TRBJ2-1	CASSGNEGASQYNEQFF
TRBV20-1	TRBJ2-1	CSASGTSDNEQFF
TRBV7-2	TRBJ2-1	CASSSPGGGSGATYNEQFF
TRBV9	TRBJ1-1	CASSVQQGTEAFF
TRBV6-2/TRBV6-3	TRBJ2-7	CASNPGGEQYF
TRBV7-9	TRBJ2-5	CASSPDRGETQYF
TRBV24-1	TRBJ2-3	CATSALDAADTQYF
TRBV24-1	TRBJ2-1	CATSDPGAGGLNEQFF
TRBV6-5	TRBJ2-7	CASRLTSGSNYEQYF
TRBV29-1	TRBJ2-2	CSVGGPGRMDTGELFF
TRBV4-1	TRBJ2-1	CASSPMITTGPDSYNEQFF
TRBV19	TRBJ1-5	CASSMTPGQTDQPQHF
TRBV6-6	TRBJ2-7	CASTPAGGHGEQYF
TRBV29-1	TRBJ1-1	CSVIKTEAFF
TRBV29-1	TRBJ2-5	CSVEARRETQYF
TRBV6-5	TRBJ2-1	CASMDRVDEQFF
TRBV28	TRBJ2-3	CASSPWTSGGTDTQYF
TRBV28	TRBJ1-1	CASSFPLQGAEAFF
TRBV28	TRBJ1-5	CAISSVGPTQGEDNQPQHF
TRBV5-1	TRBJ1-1	CASSRGTGMNTEAFF
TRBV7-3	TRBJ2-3	CASSFSSGDTQYF
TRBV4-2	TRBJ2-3	CASSQDGGTSGSYSTDTQYF
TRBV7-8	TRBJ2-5	CASSFQGRETQYF
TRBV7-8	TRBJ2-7	CASSLARGLAGDAQYF
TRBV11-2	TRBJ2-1	CASSLDGTSGRTYNEQFF
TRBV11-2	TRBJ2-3	CASCSLLAGASDTQYF
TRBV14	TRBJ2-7	CASSHERQAGFDEQYF
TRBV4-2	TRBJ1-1	CASSPLWEVRRGGEAFF
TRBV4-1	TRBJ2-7	CASSQDSGQDSYEQYF
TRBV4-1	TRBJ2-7	CASSQGGSGYEQYF
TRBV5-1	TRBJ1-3	CASRSTASSGNTIYF
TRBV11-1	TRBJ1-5	CASSLGTGNQPQHF
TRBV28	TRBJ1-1	CASSRGAGVPTEAFF
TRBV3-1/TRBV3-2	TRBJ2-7	CASSHQAGIYEQYF
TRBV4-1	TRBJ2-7	CASGYEPRDEEQYF
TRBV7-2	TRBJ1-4	CASSRTGTGGEKLFF
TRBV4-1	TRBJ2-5	CASSQVTSAETQYF
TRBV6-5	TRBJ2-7	CASSYLGASSYEQYF
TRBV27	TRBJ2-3	CASTLLRGGDTQYF
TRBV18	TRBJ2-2	CASSRNTGELFF